This TCR beta chain is from a study of CD8 T cells in ankylosing spondylitis. Broader study findings: Some of these motif variants have turned up before, in reports on reactive arthritis synovial fluid and blood. Ankylosing spondylitis blood appeared to carry a characteristic TCR beta motif of several highly homologous variants.

Per the germline V gene, CDR1 is SGHNT and CDR2 is YYREEE (reference sequence). Trimming stripped 4 bases from V and 0 bases from J, with 13 bases between. This CDR3 region has 16 residues. As for this clonotype: Antigen unknown.

Quantitative 5'-RACE was performed with molecular barcodes, and it yielded the TCR beta libraries. Using its own MiXCR run on the 5' RACE reads, TCRdb lists one record per CDR3 protein. The sample holds about 200,000 distinct CDR3 sequences; about 26% are singletons and the top ten take about 6.9%. The sample was blood, either unsorted or a sorted T cell fraction (not recorded which). V is TRBV5-4 and J is TRBJ2-2; a possible D gene is TRBD2 (6 bases). The source is a male donor with ankylosing spondylitis or in good health (not recorded which). CDR3 coding DNA: TGTGCCAGCAGCCGGAAATCTAGCGCGAACACCGGGGAGCTGTTTTTT. This gives the protein CASSRKSSANTGELFF.